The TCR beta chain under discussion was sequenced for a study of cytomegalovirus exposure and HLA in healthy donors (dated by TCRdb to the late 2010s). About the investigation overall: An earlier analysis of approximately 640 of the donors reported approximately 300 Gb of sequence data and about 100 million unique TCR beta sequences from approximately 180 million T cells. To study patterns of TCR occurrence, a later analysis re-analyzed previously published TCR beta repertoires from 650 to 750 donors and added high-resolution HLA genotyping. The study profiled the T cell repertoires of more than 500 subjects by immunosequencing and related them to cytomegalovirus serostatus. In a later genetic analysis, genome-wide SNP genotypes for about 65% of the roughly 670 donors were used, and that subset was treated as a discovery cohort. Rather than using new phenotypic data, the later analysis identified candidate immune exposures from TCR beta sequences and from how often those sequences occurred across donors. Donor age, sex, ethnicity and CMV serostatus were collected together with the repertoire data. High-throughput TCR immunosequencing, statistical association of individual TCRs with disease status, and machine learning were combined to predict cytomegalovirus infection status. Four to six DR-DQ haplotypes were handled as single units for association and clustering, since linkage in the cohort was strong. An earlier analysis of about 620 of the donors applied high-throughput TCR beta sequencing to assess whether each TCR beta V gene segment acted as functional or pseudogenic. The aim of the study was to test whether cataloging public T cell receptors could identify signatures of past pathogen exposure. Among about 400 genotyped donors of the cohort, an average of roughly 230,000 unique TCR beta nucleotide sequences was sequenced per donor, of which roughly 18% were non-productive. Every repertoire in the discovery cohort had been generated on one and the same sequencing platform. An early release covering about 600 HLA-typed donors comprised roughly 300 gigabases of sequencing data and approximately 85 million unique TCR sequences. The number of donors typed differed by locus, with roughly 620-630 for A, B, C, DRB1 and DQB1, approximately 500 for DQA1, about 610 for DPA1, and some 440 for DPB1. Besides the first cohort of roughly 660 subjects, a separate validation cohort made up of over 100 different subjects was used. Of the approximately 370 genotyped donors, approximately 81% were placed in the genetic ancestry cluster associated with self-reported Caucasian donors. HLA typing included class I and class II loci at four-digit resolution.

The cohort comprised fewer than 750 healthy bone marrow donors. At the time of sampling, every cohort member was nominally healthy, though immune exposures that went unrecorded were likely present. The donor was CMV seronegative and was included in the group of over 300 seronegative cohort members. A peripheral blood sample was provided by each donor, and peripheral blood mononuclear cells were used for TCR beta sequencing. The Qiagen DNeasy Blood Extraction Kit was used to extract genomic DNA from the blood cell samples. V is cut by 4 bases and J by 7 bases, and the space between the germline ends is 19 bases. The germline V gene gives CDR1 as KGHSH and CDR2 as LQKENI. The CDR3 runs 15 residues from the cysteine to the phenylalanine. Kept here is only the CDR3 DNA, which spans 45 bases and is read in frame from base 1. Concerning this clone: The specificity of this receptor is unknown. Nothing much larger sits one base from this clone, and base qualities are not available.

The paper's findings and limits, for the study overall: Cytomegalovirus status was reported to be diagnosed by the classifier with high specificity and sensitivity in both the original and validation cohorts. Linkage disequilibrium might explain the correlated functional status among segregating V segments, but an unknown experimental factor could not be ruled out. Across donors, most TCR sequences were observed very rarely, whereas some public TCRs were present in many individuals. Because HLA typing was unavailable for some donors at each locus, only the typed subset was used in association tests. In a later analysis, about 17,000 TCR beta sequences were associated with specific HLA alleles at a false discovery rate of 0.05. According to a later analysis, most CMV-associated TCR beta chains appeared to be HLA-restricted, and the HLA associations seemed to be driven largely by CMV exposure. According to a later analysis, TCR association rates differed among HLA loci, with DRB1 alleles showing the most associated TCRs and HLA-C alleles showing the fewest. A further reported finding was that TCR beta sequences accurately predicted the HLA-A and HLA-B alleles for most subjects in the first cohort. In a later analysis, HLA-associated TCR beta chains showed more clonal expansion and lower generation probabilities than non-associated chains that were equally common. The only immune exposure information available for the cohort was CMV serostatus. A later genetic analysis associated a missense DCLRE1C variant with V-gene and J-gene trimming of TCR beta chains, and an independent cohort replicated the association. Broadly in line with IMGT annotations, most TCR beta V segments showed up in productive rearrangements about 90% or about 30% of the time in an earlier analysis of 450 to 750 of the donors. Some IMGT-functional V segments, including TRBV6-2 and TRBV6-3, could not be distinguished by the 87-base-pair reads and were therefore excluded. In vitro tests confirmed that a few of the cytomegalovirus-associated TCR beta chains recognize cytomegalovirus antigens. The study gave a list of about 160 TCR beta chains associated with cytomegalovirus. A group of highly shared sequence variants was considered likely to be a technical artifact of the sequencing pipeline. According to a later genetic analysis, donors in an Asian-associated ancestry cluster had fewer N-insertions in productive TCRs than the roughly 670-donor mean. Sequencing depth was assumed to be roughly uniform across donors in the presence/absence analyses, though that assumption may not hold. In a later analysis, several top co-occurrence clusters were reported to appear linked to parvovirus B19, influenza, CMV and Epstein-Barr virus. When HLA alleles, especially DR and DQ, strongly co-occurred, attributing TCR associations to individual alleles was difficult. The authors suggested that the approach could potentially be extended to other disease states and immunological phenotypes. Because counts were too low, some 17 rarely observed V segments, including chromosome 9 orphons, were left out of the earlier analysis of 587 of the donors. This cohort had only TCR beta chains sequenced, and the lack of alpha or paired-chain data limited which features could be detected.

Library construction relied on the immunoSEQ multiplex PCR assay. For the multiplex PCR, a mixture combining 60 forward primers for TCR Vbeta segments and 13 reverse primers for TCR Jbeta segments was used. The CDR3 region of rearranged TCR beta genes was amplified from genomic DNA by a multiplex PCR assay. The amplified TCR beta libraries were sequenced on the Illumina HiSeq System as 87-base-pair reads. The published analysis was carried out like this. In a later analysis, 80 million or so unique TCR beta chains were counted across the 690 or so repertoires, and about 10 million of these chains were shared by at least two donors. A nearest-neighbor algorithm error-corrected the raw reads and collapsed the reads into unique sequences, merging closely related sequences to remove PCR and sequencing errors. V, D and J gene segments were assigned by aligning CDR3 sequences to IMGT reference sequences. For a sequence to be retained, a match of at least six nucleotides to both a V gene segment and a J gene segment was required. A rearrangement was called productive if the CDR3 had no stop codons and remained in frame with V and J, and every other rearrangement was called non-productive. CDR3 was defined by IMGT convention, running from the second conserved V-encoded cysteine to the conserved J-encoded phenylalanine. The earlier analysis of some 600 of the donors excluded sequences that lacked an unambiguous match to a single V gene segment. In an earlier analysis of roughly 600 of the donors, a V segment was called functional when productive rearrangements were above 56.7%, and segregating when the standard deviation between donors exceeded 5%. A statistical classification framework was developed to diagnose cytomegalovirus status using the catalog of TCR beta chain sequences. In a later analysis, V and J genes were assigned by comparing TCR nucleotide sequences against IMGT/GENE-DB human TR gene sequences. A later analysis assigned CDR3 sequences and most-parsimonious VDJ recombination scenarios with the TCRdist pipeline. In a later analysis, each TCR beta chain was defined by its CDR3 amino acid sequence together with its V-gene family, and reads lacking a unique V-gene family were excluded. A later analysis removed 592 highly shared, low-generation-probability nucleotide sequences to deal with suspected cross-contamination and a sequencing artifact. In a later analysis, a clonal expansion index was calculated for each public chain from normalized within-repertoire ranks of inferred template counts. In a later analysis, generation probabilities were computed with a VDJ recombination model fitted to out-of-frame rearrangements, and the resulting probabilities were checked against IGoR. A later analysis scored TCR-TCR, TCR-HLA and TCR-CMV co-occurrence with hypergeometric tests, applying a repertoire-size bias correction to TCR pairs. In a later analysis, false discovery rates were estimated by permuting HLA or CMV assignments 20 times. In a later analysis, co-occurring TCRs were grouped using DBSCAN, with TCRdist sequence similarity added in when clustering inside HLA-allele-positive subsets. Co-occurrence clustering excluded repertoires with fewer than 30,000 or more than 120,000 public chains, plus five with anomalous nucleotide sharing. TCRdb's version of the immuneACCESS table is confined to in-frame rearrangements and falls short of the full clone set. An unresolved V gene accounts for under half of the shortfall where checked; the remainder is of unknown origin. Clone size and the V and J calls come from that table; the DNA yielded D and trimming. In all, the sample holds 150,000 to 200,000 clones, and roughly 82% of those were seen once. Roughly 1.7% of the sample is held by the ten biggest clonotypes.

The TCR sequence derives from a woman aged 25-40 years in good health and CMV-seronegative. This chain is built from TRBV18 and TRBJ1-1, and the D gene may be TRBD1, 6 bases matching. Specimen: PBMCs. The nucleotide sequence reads TGTGCCAGCTCACAACAAGTAACCACAGGGCTTGAAGCTTTCTTT. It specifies CASSQQVTTGLEAFF.